The clone carrying this T cell receptor beta chain has a single count. This sample was taken from a study of response to subunit inactivated influenza vaccine. MiXCR, applied by TCRdb to the RT-PCR reads, yields one record per CDR3 protein. The sample comprises 800,000 to 1,000,000 distinct CDR3 sequences, about 20% of which are singletons, and roughly 10% rests with the top ten. Sequenced material: PBMCs from blood, taken 5 to 6 days after vaccination. The source of this sequence is a man aged 50 or older who received an inactivated influenza vaccine.

The CDR3 here is CSARATSGFGELFF. CDR3 DNA: TGCAGTGCTAGAGCCACTAGCGGATTCGGGGAGCTGTTTTTT. The chain has TRBV20-1 and TRBJ2-2; 8 bases fit TRBD2. Germline loops: CDR1 DFQATT, CDR2 SNEGSKA (reference sequence). J gave up 7 bases and V 1 base, and 5 bases lay outside the gene matches. There are 14 residues in the CDR3.